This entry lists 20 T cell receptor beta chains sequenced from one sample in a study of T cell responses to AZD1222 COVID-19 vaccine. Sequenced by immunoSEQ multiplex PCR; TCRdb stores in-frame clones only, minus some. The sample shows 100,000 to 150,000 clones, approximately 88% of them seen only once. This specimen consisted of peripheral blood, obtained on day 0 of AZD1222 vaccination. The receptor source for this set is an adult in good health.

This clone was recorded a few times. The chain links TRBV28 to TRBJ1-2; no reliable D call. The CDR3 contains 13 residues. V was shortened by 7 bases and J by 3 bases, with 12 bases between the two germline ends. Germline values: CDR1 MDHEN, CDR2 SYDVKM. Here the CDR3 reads CASISRADYGYTF. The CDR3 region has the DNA TGTGCCAGCATCAGTCGGGCAGACTATGGCTACACCTTC.

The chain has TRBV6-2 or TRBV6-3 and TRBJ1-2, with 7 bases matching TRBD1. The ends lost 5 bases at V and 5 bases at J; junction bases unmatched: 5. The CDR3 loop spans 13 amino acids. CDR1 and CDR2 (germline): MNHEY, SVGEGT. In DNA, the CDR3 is TGTGCCAGCAGTCCGATGGACAGGTATGGCTACACCTTC. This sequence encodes CASSPMDRYGYTF.

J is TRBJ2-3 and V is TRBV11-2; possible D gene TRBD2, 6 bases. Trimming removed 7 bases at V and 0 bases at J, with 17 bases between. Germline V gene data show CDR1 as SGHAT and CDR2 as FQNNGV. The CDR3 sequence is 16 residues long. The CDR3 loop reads CASIKGRDFSTDTQYF. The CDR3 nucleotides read TGTGCCAGCATCAAAGGCCGGGACTTTAGCACAGATACGCAGTATTTT.

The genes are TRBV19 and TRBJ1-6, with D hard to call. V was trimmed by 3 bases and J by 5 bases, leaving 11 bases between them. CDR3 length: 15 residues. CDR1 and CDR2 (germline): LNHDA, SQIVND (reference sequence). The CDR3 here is CASSIWGEDNSPLHF. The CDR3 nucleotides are TGTGCCAGTAGTATCTGGGGTGAGGATAATTCACCCCTCCACTTT.

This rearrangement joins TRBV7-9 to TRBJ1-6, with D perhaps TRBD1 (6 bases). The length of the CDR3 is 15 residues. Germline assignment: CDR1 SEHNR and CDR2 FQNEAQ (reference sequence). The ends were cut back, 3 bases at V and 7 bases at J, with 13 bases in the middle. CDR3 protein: CASSFNVGQNSPLHF. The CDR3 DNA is TGTGCCAGCAGCTTTAACGTCGGACAGAATTCACCCCTCCACTTT.

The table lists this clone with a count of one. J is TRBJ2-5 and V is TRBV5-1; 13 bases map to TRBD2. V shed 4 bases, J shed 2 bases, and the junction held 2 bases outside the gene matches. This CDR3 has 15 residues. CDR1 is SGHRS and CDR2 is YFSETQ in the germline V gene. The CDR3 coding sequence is TGCGCCAGCAGCGGGGGACTAGCGGGACAAGAGACCCAGTACTTC. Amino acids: CASSGGLAGQETQYF.

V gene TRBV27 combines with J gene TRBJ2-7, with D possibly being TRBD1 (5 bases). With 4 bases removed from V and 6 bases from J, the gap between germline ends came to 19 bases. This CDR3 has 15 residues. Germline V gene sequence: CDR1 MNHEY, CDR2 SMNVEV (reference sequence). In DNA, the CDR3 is TGTGCCAGCAGTTCCGGCGCGGATCAGGGCTCCGAGCAGTACTTC. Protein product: CASSSGADQGSEQYF.

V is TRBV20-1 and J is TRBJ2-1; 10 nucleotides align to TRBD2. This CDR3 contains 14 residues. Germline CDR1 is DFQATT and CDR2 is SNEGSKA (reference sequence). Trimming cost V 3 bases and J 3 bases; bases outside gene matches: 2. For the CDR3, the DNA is TGCAGTGCTAGTCCTAGCGGGAGCTACAATGAGCAGTTCTTC. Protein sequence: CSASPSGSYNEQFF.

CDR3 nucleotide sequence: TGTGCCAGCAGAGCGGAGGGATACGAGCAGTACTTC. Its protein is CASRAEGYEQYF. This chain joins TRBV12-3 or TRBV12-4 and TRBJ2-7, with TRBD2 as a possible D gene (6 bases). This CDR3 has 12 amino acids. V was trimmed by 6 bases and J by 4 bases, leaving 10 bases between them.

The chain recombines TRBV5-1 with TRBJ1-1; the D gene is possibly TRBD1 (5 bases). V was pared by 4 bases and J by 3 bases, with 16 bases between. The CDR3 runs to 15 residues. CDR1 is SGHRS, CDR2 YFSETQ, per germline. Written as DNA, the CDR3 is TGCGCCAGCAGCCCGGCTAGGATGGGGGACACTGAAGCTTTCTTT. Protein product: CASSPARMGDTEAFF.

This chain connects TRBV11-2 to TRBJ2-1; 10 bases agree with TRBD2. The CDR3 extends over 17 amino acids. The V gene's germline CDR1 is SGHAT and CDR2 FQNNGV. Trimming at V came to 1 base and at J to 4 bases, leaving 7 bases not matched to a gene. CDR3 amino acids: CASSLVTSGKRYNEQFF. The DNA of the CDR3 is TGTGCCAGCAGCTTAGTAACTAGCGGGAAACGATACAATGAGCAGTTCTTC.

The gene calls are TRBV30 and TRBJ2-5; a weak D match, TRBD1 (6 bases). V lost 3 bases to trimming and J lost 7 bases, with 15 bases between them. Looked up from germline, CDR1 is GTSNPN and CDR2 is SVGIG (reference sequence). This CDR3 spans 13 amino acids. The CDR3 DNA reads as TGTGCCTGGAGGCCAACAGGGCCCGGGACCCAGTACTTC. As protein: CAWRPTGPGTQYF. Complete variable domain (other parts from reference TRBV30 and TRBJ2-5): SQTIHQWPATLVQPVGSPLSLECTVEGTSNPNLYWYRQAAGRGLQLLFYSVGIGQISSEVPQNLSASRPQDRQFILSSKKLLLSDSGFYLCAWRPTGPGTQYFGPGTRLLVL.

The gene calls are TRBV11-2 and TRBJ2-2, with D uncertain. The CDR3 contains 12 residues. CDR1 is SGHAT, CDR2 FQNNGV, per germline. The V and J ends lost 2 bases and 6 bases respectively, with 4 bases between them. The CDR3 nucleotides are TGTGCCAGCAGCTTAAAGGCCGGGGAGCTGTTTTTT. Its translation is CASSLKAGELFF.

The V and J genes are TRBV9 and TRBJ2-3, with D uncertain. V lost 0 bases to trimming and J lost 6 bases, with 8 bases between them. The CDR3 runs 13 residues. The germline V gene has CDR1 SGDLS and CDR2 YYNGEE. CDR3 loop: CASSVGGLDTQYF. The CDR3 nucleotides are TGTGCCAGCAGCGTAGGCGGCCTTGATACGCAGTATTTT.

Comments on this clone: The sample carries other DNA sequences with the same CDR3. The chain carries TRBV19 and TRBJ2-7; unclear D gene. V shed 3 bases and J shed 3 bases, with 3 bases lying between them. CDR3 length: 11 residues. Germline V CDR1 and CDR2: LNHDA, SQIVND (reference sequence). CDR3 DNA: TGTGCCAGTAGTATGGGCTACGAGCAGTACTTC. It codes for CASSMGYEQYF.

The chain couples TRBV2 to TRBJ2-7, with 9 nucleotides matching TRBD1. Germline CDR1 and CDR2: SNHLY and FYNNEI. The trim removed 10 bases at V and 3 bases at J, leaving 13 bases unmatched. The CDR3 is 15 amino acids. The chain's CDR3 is CANTPPGQGGYEQYF. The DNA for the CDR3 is TGTGCCAACACACCTCCGGGACAGGGCGGCTACGAGCAGTACTTC.

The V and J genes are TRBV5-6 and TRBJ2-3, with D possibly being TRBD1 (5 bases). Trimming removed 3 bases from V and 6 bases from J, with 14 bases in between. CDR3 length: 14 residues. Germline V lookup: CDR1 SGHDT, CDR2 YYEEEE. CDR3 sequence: CASSWGQITDTQYF. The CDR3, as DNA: TGTGCCAGCAGCTGGGGCCAAATCACGGATACGCAGTATTTT. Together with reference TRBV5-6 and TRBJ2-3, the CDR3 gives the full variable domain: DAGVTQSPTHLIKTRGQQVTLRCSPKSGHDTVSWYQQALGQGPQFIFQYYEEEERQRGNFPDRFSGHQFPNYSSELNVNALLLGDSALYLCASSWGQITDTQYFGPGTRLTVL.

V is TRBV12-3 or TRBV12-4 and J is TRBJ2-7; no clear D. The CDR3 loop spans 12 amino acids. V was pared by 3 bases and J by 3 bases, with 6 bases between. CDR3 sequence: CASSFGSYEQYF. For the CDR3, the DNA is TGTGCCAGCAGTTTCGGTAGCTACGAGCAGTACTTC.

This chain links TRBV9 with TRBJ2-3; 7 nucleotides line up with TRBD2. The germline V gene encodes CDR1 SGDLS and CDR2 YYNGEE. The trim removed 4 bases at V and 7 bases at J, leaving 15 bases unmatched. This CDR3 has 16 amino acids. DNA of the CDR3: TGTGCCAGCAGCCCAAAGTCGCAGTTAGCGGGCCATACGCAGTATTTT. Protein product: CASSPKSQLAGHTQYF.

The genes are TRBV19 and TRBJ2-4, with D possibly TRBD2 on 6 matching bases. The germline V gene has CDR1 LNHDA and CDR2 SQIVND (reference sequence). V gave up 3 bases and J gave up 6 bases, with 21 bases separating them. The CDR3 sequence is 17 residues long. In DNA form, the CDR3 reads TGTGCCAGTAGTATCCCCCCAGGCCGCGGGACCGCAAACATTCAGTACTTC. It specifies CASSIPPGRGTANIQYF.